This entry lists 13 T cell receptor beta chains sequenced from one sample in a study of cytomegalovirus exposure and HLA in healthy donors. The primer mix had 60 Vbeta and 13 Jbeta primers. Measured with immunoSEQ multiplex PCR; TCRdb has only the in-frame clones, and not every one. The data hold roughly 140,000 clones, with more than 75% observed a single time. Material: PBMCs. The receptors come from a male donor in good health and CMV-seronegative.

The rearrangement links TRBV14 to TRBJ2-5; maybe TRBD1 (5 bases). This CDR3 has 14 amino acids. Looked up from germline, CDR1 is SGHDN and CDR2 is FVKESK. The V end was cut by 0 bases, the J end by 5 bases, with 10 bases between. CDR3 loop: CASSQDQGWETQYF. In nucleotides, the CDR3 is TGTGCCAGCAGCCAAGACCAGGGCTGGGAGACCCAGTACTTC.

This clone was observed a handful of times. This sequence joins TRBV30 and TRBJ1-2; a weak D match, TRBD1 (6 bases). V lost 0 bases, J lost 6 bases, and 14 bases lay in between. Germline V lookup: CDR1 GTSNPN, CDR2 SVGIG (reference sequence). The CDR3 runs to 14 residues. The CDR3: CAWSVLEQGDGYTF. The DNA for the CDR3 is TGTGCCTGGAGTGTACTGGAACAGGGCGATGGCTACACCTTC. Using reference TRBV30 and TRBJ1-2 for the parts outside the CDR3, the full variable domain is SQTIHQWPATLVQPVGSPLSLECTVEGTSNPNLYWYRQAAGRGLQLLFYSVGIGQISSEVPQNLSASRPQDRQFILSSKKLLLSDSGFYLCAWSVLEQGDGYTFGSGTRLTVV.

This chain joins TRBV6-1 and TRBJ1-1, with TRBD1 matching 8 bases. The CDR3 covers 13 residues. The V and J ends lost 10 bases and 10 bases, in that order; junction bases with no gene match: 14. CDR1 is MNHNS, CDR2 SASEGT, per germline. The CDR3 sequence is CATLQGAGGRAFF. CDR3 nucleotide sequence: TGTGCCACCCTCCAGGGGGCTGGGGGGAGAGCTTTCTTT.

This clone came up a few times. J is TRBJ2-7 and V is TRBV28; the D is unclear. This CDR3 is built from 12 residues. Trimming left V 8 bases short and J 1 base short, with 9 bases between. Germline V gene sequence: CDR1 MDHEN, CDR2 SYDVKM. CDR3 nucleotides: TGTGCCAGCCTAGACCATTCCTACGAGCAGTACTTC. This translates into CASLDHSYEQYF.

The CDR3 here is CASSLDSGNTIYF. In DNA form, the CDR3 reads TGTGCCAGCAGCTTGGACAGTGGAAACACCATATATTTT. The genes are TRBV5-5 and TRBJ1-3; no clear D gene. This CDR3 is built from 13 residues. Germline CDR1 reads SGHKS; CDR2 reads YYEKEE (reference sequence). V lost 0 bases to trimming and J lost 3 bases, with 4 bases between them.

The chain has TRBV19 and TRBJ1-5; a possible D gene is TRBD1 (5 bases). The CDR3 is made up of 17 amino acids. Per the germline V gene, CDR1 is LNHDA and CDR2 is SQIVND (reference sequence). Trimming stripped 5 bases from V and 0 bases from J, with 17 bases between. The CDR3 loop is CASSEATGGYSNQPQHF. CDR3 bases: TGTGCCAGTAGTGAAGCTACGGGGGGATATAGCAATCAGCCCCAGCATTTT.

The V and J genes are TRBV5-1 and TRBJ1-1, with 8 positions matching TRBD1. This CDR3 comprises 16 residues. Germline V gives CDR1 SGHRS, CDR2 YFSETQ. The J segment lost 4 bases and the V segment lost 0 bases, leaving 8 bases of the junction unmatched. The CDR3 loop is CASSLEQAGGFTEAFF. The CDR3 nucleotides are TGCGCCAGCAGCTTGGAGCAAGCAGGGGGCTTCACTGAAGCTTTCTTT.

CDR3 in amino acids: CASSAETGPGQPQHF. The CDR3 coding sequence is TGTGCCAGCAGTGCGGAGACAGGGCCCGGACAGCCCCAGCATTTT. The chain carries TRBV6-1 and TRBJ1-5; 7 bases map to TRBD1. Germline CDR1 reads MNHNS; CDR2 reads SASEGT. The V segment lost 4 bases and the J segment 7 bases; nucleotides outside the gene matches: 10. This CDR3 comprises 15 residues.

The chain recombines TRBV28 with TRBJ1-5; D is perhaps TRBD1 (5 bases). V was pared by 5 bases and J by 4 bases, with 9 bases between. This CDR3 contains 13 residues. Germline CDR1 is MDHEN and CDR2 is SYDVKM. CDR3 amino acids: CASSTGTNQPQHF. Here the CDR3 DNA reads TGTGCCAGCAGTACCGGGACTAATCAGCCCCAGCATTTT.

This clone has a single count. V and J are TRBV28 and TRBJ1-1, with TRBD1 matching 7 bases. The CDR3 spans 14 residues. Germline values: CDR1 MDHEN, CDR2 SYDVKM. Trimming cost V 5 bases and J 4 bases; bases outside gene matches: 7. The CDR3: CASSGPGQITEAFF. Here the CDR3 DNA reads TGTGCCAGCAGTGGCCCGGGACAGATCACTGAAGCTTTCTTT.

V and J are TRBV2 and TRBJ1-4; the D gene is possibly TRBD1 (5 bases). The CDR3 spans 18 residues. CDR1 and CDR2 (germline): SNHLY, FYNNEI. The V gene lost 6 bases and the J gene lost 1 base, with 21 bases spanning the gap. DNA for the CDR3: TGTGCCAGCAGCGTCTTTTTAGGGGAAAGGCGAACTAATGAAAAACTGTTTTTT. This codes for CASSVFLGERRTNEKLFF.

This chain uses TRBV19 with TRBJ2-7; possible D gene TRBD2, 5 bases. The germline gives CDR1 LNHDA, CDR2 SQIVND (reference sequence). The CDR3 has 12 residues. V lost 5 bases and J 3 bases, leaving 8 bases between the germline ends. CDR3 coding DNA: TGTGCCAGTAGTGTTGGGAGCTACGAGCAGTACTTC. Residues: CASSVGSYEQYF.

The gene calls are TRBV28 and TRBJ1-4, with TRBD1 matching over 8 bases. The trim removed 7 bases at V and 0 bases at J, leaving 4 bases unmatched. Germline V gene sequence: CDR1 MDHEN, CDR2 SYDVKM. The CDR3 length is 15 residues. CDR3 sequence reads: CASKPGGSTNEKLFF. The DNA for the CDR3 is TGTGCCAGCAAGCCAGGGGGCTCAACTAATGAAAAACTGTTTTTT.